These 25 T cell receptor beta chains originate from one sample sequenced in a study of blood T cell repertoires in COVID-19. Profiling relied on immunoSEQ multiplex PCR, and the TCRdb table lists in-frame clones only, not all of them. The table shows over 120,000 clones, with around 79% occurring only once. Material for sequencing was peripheral blood. Every receptor here comes from a woman aged 65 to 85 with COVID-19, enrolled during active disease.

This chain connects TRBV19 to TRBJ2-2, with a tentative D call TRBD1 (5 bases). This CDR3 has 16 amino acids. V was trimmed by 3 bases and J by 0 bases, leaving 11 bases between them. From germline, CDR1 is LNHDA and CDR2 SQIVND (reference sequence). The CDR3 coding sequence is TGTGCCAGTAGTATTTACGGCAGGGCGAACACCGGGGAGCTGTTTTTT. Protein product: CASSIYGRANTGELFF.

In regard to this clone: The same CDR3 arises from other DNA sequences in this sample as well. The rearrangement joins TRBV7-8 to TRBJ1-1, with a tentative D call TRBD1 (5 bases). The CDR3 has 14 residues. CDR1 and CDR2 from the germline V gene are SGHVS and FQNEAQ. V shed 1 base and J shed 4 bases, with 10 bases lying between them. This CDR3 is CASSLGQGRTEAFF. The CDR3 nucleotides are TGTGCCAGCAGCTTAGGGCAGGGCCGCACTGAAGCTTTCTTT. The entire variable domain, with the rest obtained from reference TRBV7-8 and TRBJ1-1, is as follows: GAGVSQSPRYKVAKRGQDVALRCDPISGHVSLFWYQQALGQGPEFLTYFQNEAQLDKSGLPSDRFFAERPEGSVSTLKIQRTQQEDSAVYLCASSLGQGRTEAFFGQGTRLTVV.

CDR3 in DNA: TGTGCCAGCAGCCCCTCGGGGGGGCCCCTAAGCACAGATACGCAGTATTTT. Translating it yields CASSPSGGPLSTDTQYF. V usage is TRBV3-1 (or the pseudogene TRBV3-2) and J usage is TRBJ2-3, with 8 bases aligning to TRBD2. Per germline, CDR1 LGHDT and CDR2 YNNKEL (reference sequence). This CDR3 has 17 residues. V was clipped by 4 bases and J by 0 bases; unmatched bases: 9.

The chain combines TRBV28 with TRBJ1-1; D is possibly TRBD1 (6 bases). V shed 8 bases and J shed 2 bases, with 12 bases lying between them. The CDR3 sequence is 13 residues long. The germline V gene encodes CDR1 MDHEN and CDR2 SYDVKM. CDR3 sequence reads: CASRGAGNTEAFF. CDR3 in DNA: TGTGCCAGCCGGGGGGCGGGAAACACTGAAGCTTTCTTT. Looking up the rest from reference TRBV28 and TRBJ1-1 gives the full variable domain: DVKVTQSSRYLVKRTGEKVFLECVQDMDHENMFWYRQDPGLGLRLIYFSYDVKMKEKGDIPEGYSVSREKKERFSLILESASTNQTSMYLCASRGAGNTEAFFGQGTRLTVV.

The V call is TRBV18, the J call TRBJ2-7; D is possibly TRBD1 (7 bases). Germline assignment: CDR1 KGHSH and CDR2 LQKENI. V was cut by 2 bases and J by 7 bases, with 12 bases left in between. This CDR3 has 13 residues. In nucleotides, the CDR3 is TGTGCCAGCTCACCAGCAGGGGGGCGGGAGCAGTACTTC. Translation: CASSPAGGREQYF.

This chain joins TRBV6-2 or TRBV6-3 and TRBJ1-5; a possible D gene is TRBD1 (5 bases). CDR3 length: 16 residues. V was shortened by 6 bases and J by 5 bases, with 20 bases between the two germline ends. Germline CDR1 MNHEY, CDR2 SVGEGT. CDR3 nucleotides: TGTGCCAGCAGCCTACATGGTATCAGGGCGGATCAGCCCCAGCATTTT. This codes for CASSLHGIRADQPQHF.

V usage is TRBV24-1 and J usage is TRBJ2-5; the match to TRBD2 covers 14 bases. Germline CDR1 reads KGHDR; CDR2 reads SFDVKD. The CDR3 has 18 residues. Trimming removed 4 bases from V and 3 bases from J; junction bases left unmatched: 9. Here the CDR3 DNA reads TGTGCCACCAGTGACGGACTAGCGGGGGGTAACAGTAAAGAGACCCAGTACTTC. Amino acids: CATSDGLAGGNSKETQYF.

V and J are TRBV5-1 and TRBJ2-1, with 7 bases that match TRBD1. The germline gives CDR1 SGHRS, CDR2 YFSETQ. Germline trimming cut 0 bases from V and 7 bases from J; bases unmatched to any gene: 7. The CDR3 extends over 15 amino acids. CDR3 nucleotides: TGCGCCAGCAGCTTGGCGAGGGGGCAGAGGAATGAGCAGTTCTTC. Translated: CASSLARGQRNEQFF. Complete variable domain (other parts from reference TRBV5-1 and TRBJ2-1): KAGVTQTPRYLIKTRGQQVTLSCSPISGHRSVSWYQQTPGQGLQFLFEYFSETQRNKGNFPGRFSGRQFSNSRSEMNVSTLELGDSALYLCASSLARGQRNEQFFGPGTRLTVL.

This clone was recorded a few times. Other DNA variants within this sample encode the same CDR3. V and J are TRBV11-2 and TRBJ2-7, with D perhaps matching TRBD2 (6 bases). Germline CDR1 is SGHAT and CDR2 is FQNNGV. With 6 bases removed from V and 0 bases from J, the gap between germline ends came to 15 bases. CDR3 length equals 15 residues. CDR3 in DNA: TGTGCCAGCAGAACCCTACGCGGGACCTCCTACGAGCAGTACTTC. Protein sequence: CASRTLRGTSYEQYF.

This clone turned up a few times. The chain couples TRBV7-9 to TRBJ1-1, with D hard to call. Trimming stripped 5 bases from V and 1 base from J, with 11 bases between. This CDR3 contains 14 residues. Germline V CDR1 and CDR2: SEHNR, FQNEAQ (reference sequence). The CDR3 protein is CASSKVTENTEAFF. The CDR3 DNA reads TGTGCCAGCAGCAAGGTAACAGAGAACACTGAAGCTTTCTTT.

The rearrangement uses TRBV4-2 and TRBJ2-7; possibly TRBD2 for D (6 bases). This CDR3 is 14 amino acids long. The germline gives CDR1 LGHNA, CDR2 YNFKEQ. V was cut by 4 bases and J by 0 bases, with 10 bases left in between. CDR3 protein: CASSPGTGSYEQYF. The CDR3 DNA sequence: TGTGCCAGCAGCCCGGGGACTGGCTCCTACGAGCAGTACTTC.

The chain is built from TRBV28 and TRBJ2-7; no firm D call. This CDR3 comprises 13 residues. Germline lookup yields CDR1 MDHEN and CDR2 SYDVKM. Trimming shortened V by 5 bases and J by 2 bases, and 10 bases separated the two germline ends. CDR3 sequence reads: CASSPRVPYEQYF. The CDR3 DNA reads TGTGCCAGCAGTCCCCGGGTTCCCTACGAGCAGTACTTC. Based on the CDR3 plus reference TRBV28 and TRBJ2-7, the full variable domain is DVKVTQSSRYLVKRTGEKVFLECVQDMDHENMFWYRQDPGLGLRLIYFSYDVKMKEKGDIPEGYSVSREKKERFSLILESASTNQTSMYLCASSPRVPYEQYFGPGTRLTVT.

In the case of this clone: Other DNA sequences in this specimen translate into the identical CDR3. The chain links TRBV30 to TRBJ1-1; D is uncertain. The CDR3 sequence is 13 residues long. CDR1 is GTSNPN and CDR2 is SVGIG in the germline V gene (reference sequence). V shed 2 bases and J shed 5 bases, with 12 bases lying between them. The CDR3 DNA reads as TGTGCCTGGAGTTTCGGTCGAGGGACTGAAGCTTTCTTT. This translates into CAWSFGRGTEAFF.

This chain connects TRBV6-5 to TRBJ1-6; D not resolved. The CDR3 length is 13 residues. The V gene's germline CDR1 is MNHEY and CDR2 SVGAGI. V lost 1 base to trimming and J lost 7 bases, with 5 bases between them. In nucleotides, the CDR3 is TGTGCCAGCAGTTACTTGCGGAATTCACCCCTCCACTTT. Translation: CASSYLRNSPLHF.

The CDR3 spells CASSPQGATDTQYF. For the CDR3, the DNA is TGCGCCAGCAGTCCTCAGGGGGCGACAGATACGCAGTATTTT. The rearrangement joins TRBV23-1 to TRBJ2-3, with 8 bases matching TRBD1. TRBV23-1 is classed as an ORF, of uncertain function. CDR3 length: 14 amino acids. V gave up 4 bases and J gave up 3 bases; unmatched junction bases: 3.

This chain uses TRBV6-6 with TRBJ1-3; TRBD1 is a possible D gene (5 bases). Germline V gene data show CDR1 as MNHNY and CDR2 as SVGAGI (reference sequence). The CDR3 consists of 17 residues. Trimming cost V 6 bases and J 2 bases, with 20 bases left between them. CDR3 protein: CASRRPPGLRTGNTIYF. CDR3 bases: TGTGCCAGCAGGCGACCCCCGGGACTGAGGACTGGAAACACCATATATTTT.

In regard to this clone: Other DNA sequences in the same sample also yield this CDR3. This chain uses TRBV9 with TRBJ2-7; 8 bases fit TRBD1. Unmatched junction bases numbered 13, after V lost 8 bases and J lost 3 bases. Germline CDR1 is SGDLS and CDR2 is YYNGEE. CDR3 length: 15 residues. This chain's CDR3 is CASSHSSDRGYEQYF. The CDR3 DNA reads TGTGCCAGTAGCCACAGCAGTGACAGGGGCTACGAGCAGTACTTC.

V and J are TRBV5-1 and TRBJ1-5, with 7 positions matching TRBD1. The germline V gene has CDR1 SGHRS and CDR2 YFSETQ. This CDR3 spans 16 amino acids. The V segment lost 4 bases and the J segment 7 bases; nucleotides outside the gene matches: 14. Here the CDR3 DNA reads TGCGCCAGCAGCAGCGATCAAAGGGGGCGTCGGCAGCCCCAGCATTTT. The encoded protein is CASSSDQRGRRQPQHF.

The genes are TRBV4-3 and TRBJ1-1, with D possibly matching TRBD1 (6 bases). CDR1 is LGHNA and CDR2 is YSLEER in the germline V gene. V lost 4 bases to trimming and J lost 11 bases, with 14 bases between them. The CDR3 is 12 amino acids. CDR3 sequence: CASSRVQGEAFF. DNA for the CDR3: TGCGCCAGCAGCCGAGTACAGGGCGAGGCTTTCTTT.

The chain couples TRBV2 to TRBJ2-5; TRBD1 aligns across 9 bases. This CDR3 region has 15 residues. Germline CDR1 is SNHLY and CDR2 is FYNNEI. With 1 base clipped from V and 4 bases from J, the junction kept 4 bases outside the gene matches. The CDR3 coding sequence is TGTGCCAGCAGTGAAGAAGGACAGGGGAGAGAGACCCAGTACTTC. Its protein product is CASSEEGQGRETQYF.

The chain combines TRBV19 with TRBJ1-1, with TRBD1 as a possible D gene (6 bases). The length of the CDR3 is 13 residues. Germline values: CDR1 LNHDA, CDR2 SQIVND (reference sequence). The V end lost 5 bases, the J end lost 7 bases, and 14 bases lay between the germline ends. The DNA of the CDR3 is TGTGCCAGTAGTCGACAGGCCTTGGGTGAAGCTTTCTTT. It specifies CASSRQALGEAFF.

Written as DNA, the CDR3 is TGTGCCAGCGGGTCCAGGGGGATCCACGAGCAGTACTTC. Translation gives CASGSRGIHEQYF. V usage is TRBV6-5 and J usage is TRBJ2-7; 7 nucleotides line up with TRBD1. The length of the CDR3 is 13 residues. V lost 8 bases, J lost 5 bases, and 9 bases stayed unmatched. Germline V CDR1 and CDR2: MNHEY, SVGAGI.

This chain connects TRBV30 to TRBJ1-4, with D tentatively TRBD1 (5 bases). The ends were cut back, 6 bases at V and 1 base at J, with 9 bases in the middle. The CDR3 consists of 13 residues. The germline CDR1 and CDR2 sequences are GTSNPN and SVGIG (reference sequence). CDR3 loop: CACGGVTNEKLFF. The CDR3 region has the DNA TGTGCCTGTGGAGGGGTAACTAATGAAAAACTGTTTTTT.

The genes are TRBV12-5 and TRBJ1-1; 10 bases fit TRBD1. V shed 6 bases, J shed 4 bases, and the junction held 11 bases outside the gene matches. CDR3 length equals 16 residues. The germline V gene has CDR1 LGHNT and CDR2 FRNRAP. The CDR3, as DNA: TGTGCTAGTGGCCCTGGGGGGACAGGGGCTAGCACTGAAGCTTTCTTT. The encoded protein is CASGPGGTGASTEAFF.

The chain combines TRBV7-3 with TRBJ2-5, with 7 nucleotides matching TRBD2. J lost 4 bases, V lost 1 base, and 0 bases had no gene match. The CDR3 runs 13 residues. Germline V gene lookup returns CDR1 SGHTA and CDR2 FQGTGA. CDR3 residues: CASSLRGGETQYF. In nucleotides, the CDR3 is TGTGCCAGCAGCTTAAGGGGGGGAGAGACCCAGTACTTC.